A selection of T cell receptor beta chains follows, all from one sample in a study of sequential checkpoint blockade in melanoma. Method: immunoSEQ multiplex PCR; TCRdb's copy keeps in-frame clones and lacks some. The repertoire consists of about 6,900 clones, with approximately 78% occurring once and the leading ten covering around 7%. The sequencing here drew on CD8+ T cells sorted from blood (inferred from file names), taken from a patient given nivolumab and ipilimumab in sequence. The receptor source for this set is a human donor with melanoma. The CDR3 runs from the conserved cysteine through the conserved F or W. D genes are given only for firm matches. Clone size is not always given. Where it is, it says once, few, many or a class for expanded clones.

d_gene: TRBD1; abundance: once; v_gene: TRBV28; j_gene: TRBJ1-2; len: 14; CDR3nt: TGTGCCAGCAGTTTCCCAGGGACAGGGGTTGGCTACACCTTC; CDR3aa: CASSFPGTGVGYTF
d_gene: .; abundance: .; v_gene: TRBV2; j_gene: TRBJ2-7; len: 15; CDR3nt: TGTGCCAGCAGGGCCTCCGAGGAGGTCCCCTACGAGCAGTACTTC; CDR3aa: CASRASEEVPYEQYF
d_gene: TRBD1; abundance: few; v_gene: TRBV6-1; j_gene: TRBJ2-1; len: 14; CDR3nt: TGTGCCAGCAGGAACTACAGGGGGCGGAATGAGCAGTTCTTC; CDR3aa: CASRNYRGRNEQFF
d_gene: .; abundance: .; v_gene: TRBV25-1; j_gene: TRBJ2-1; len: 15; CDR3nt: TGTGCCAGCAGTGCCGCCGCGGGGTCCTACAATGAGCAGTTCTTC; CDR3aa: CASSAAAGSYNEQFF
d_gene: TRBD2; abundance: .; v_gene: TRBV10-3; j_gene: TRBJ2-7; len: 15; CDR3nt: TGTGCCACCGGAACAAGCGGGAGGATCACCTACGAGCAGTACTTC; CDR3aa: CATGTSGRITYEQYF
d_gene: TRBD2; abundance: .; v_gene: TRBV10-1; j_gene: TRBJ2-1; len: 14; CDR3nt: TGCGCCAGCAGTGAGTCTAGCGGGAACAATGAGCAGTTCTTC; CDR3aa: CASSESSGNNEQFF
d_gene: TRBD2; abundance: .; v_gene: TRBV14; j_gene: TRBJ2-1; len: 16; CDR3nt: TGTGCCAGCAGCCAAGGAGGCGGGAGGGTAGGAAATGAGCAGTTCTTC; CDR3aa: CASSQGGGRVGNEQFF
d_gene: TRBD1; abundance: .; v_gene: TRBV4-1; j_gene: TRBJ2-3; len: 14; CDR3nt: TGCGCCAGCAGCCAAGTCAGGGGGTACTATACGCAGTATTTT; CDR3aa: CASSQVRGYYTQYF
d_gene: .; abundance: .; v_gene: TRBV9; j_gene: TRBJ2-1; len: 15; CDR3nt: TGTGCCAGCAGCGTAGACCTCGAAGACAGCAATGAGCAGTTCTTC; CDR3aa: CASSVDLEDSNEQFF
d_gene: .; abundance: .; v_gene: TRBV5-5; j_gene: TRBJ2-7; len: 15; CDR3nt: TGTGCCAGCAGCCCCTTCCGGGGGGCAGTACACGAGCAGTACTTC; CDR3aa: CASSPFRGAVHEQYF
d_gene: TRBD2; abundance: once; v_gene: TRBV6-4; j_gene: TRBJ2-3; len: 16; CDR3nt: TGTGCCAGCAGTGAAAGCGTCGGGAGGGCCAAAGATACGCAGTATTTT; CDR3aa: CASSESVGRAKDTQYF
d_gene: .; abundance: .; v_gene: TRBV9; j_gene: TRBJ1-1; len: 16; CDR3nt: TGTGCCAGCAGCGACGACCCCAGGGCCCCGGGCACTGAAGCTTTCTTT; CDR3aa: CASSDDPRAPGTEAFF
d_gene: .; abundance: .; v_gene: TRBV6-1; j_gene: TRBJ2-7; len: 14; CDR3nt: TGTGCCAGCAGAAAAAACCTTGAGAGTTACGAGCAGTACTTC; CDR3aa: CASRKNLESYEQYF
d_gene: .; abundance: few; v_gene: TRBV4-3; j_gene: TRBJ2-1; len: 15; CDR3nt: TGCGCCAGCAGCCAAGATCCGGGACTCAACAATGAGCAGTTCTTC; CDR3aa: CASSQDPGLNNEQFF
d_gene: TRBD1; abundance: once; v_gene: TRBV10-2; j_gene: TRBJ1-5; len: 15; CDR3nt: TGCGCCAGCTCTACAGGGGGCCATAGCAATCAGCCCCAGCATTTT; CDR3aa: CASSTGGHSNQPQHF
d_gene: .; abundance: .; v_gene: TRBV4-1; j_gene: TRBJ2-1; len: 17; CDR3nt: TGCGCCAGCAGCCAAGGCCCGGGACTGAGCTCCTACAATGAGCAGTTCTTC; CDR3aa: CASSQGPGLSSYNEQFF
d_gene: .; abundance: .; v_gene: TRBV4-3; j_gene: TRBJ1-4; len: 14; CDR3nt: TGCGCCAGCAGCCTAATCAGGGGTGCTGAAAAACTGTTTTTT; CDR3aa: CASSLIRGAEKLFF
d_gene: .; abundance: .; v_gene: TRBV4-1; j_gene: TRBJ1-3; len: 18; CDR3nt: TGCGCCAGCAGCCAAGCGGTGGCAGGGGTCTACTCTGGAAACACCATATATTTT; CDR3aa: CASSQAVAGVYSGNTIYF
d_gene: .; abundance: .; v_gene: TRBV28; j_gene: TRBJ2-1; len: 13; CDR3nt: TGTGCCACCAAACTCCTGCGCTACAATGAGCAGTTCTTC; CDR3aa: CATKLLRYNEQFF
d_gene: TRBD2; abundance: .; v_gene: TRBV4-1; j_gene: TRBJ2-1; len: 14; CDR3nt: TGCGCCAGCAGCCCCGGGACTAGCGGGAGGAGGCAGTTCTTC; CDR3aa: CASSPGTSGRRQFF
d_gene: TRBD2; abundance: .; v_gene: TRBV28; j_gene: TRBJ2-7; len: 16; CDR3nt: TGTGCCAGCAGTCCGAGACTAGCGGGCTTCACCTACGAGCAGTACTTC; CDR3aa: CASSPRLAGFTYEQYF
d_gene: TRBD2; abundance: .; v_gene: TRBV2; j_gene: TRBJ2-5; len: 15; CDR3nt: TGTGCTAAGGGGTCCTTGGTAGCGGGAGGAGAGACCCAGTACTTC; CDR3aa: CAKGSLVAGGETQYF
d_gene: .; abundance: once; v_gene: TRBV9; j_gene: TRBJ2-1; len: 15; CDR3nt: TGTGCCAGCAGCGTAGAGGGGCCGCGATACAATGAGCAGTTCTTC; CDR3aa: CASSVEGPRYNEQFF
d_gene: .; abundance: .; v_gene: TRBV19; j_gene: TRBJ2-2; len: 13; CDR3nt: TGTGCCAGTAGTATCCTGAGCACCGGGGAGCTGTTTTTT; CDR3aa: CASSILSTGELFF
d_gene: TRBD1; abundance: .; v_gene: TRBV27; j_gene: TRBJ1-1; len: 15; CDR3nt: TGTGCCAGCAGTTTAACAGGGGCGGGATTCGGTGAAGCTTTCTTT; CDR3aa: CASSLTGAGFGEAFF
d_gene: TRBD1; abundance: .; v_gene: TRBV29-1; j_gene: TRBJ1-2; len: 15; CDR3nt: TGCAGCGTTGAAGCTGCGACAGGGCGGAACTATGGCTACACCTTC; CDR3aa: CSVEAATGRNYGYTF
d_gene: TRBD2; abundance: .; v_gene: TRBV9; j_gene: TRBJ2-3; len: 16; CDR3nt: TGTGCCAGCAGCATCTGGACTAGCGGGAGCACAGATACGCAGTATTTT; CDR3aa: CASSIWTSGSTDTQYF
d_gene: .; abundance: few; v_gene: TRBV11-1; j_gene: TRBJ1-2; len: 17; CDR3nt: TGTGCCAGCAGCCCGGGGACTTACTCAAACCCTAACTATGGCTACACCTTC; CDR3aa: CASSPGTYSNPNYGYTF
d_gene: .; abundance: once; v_gene: TRBV28; j_gene: TRBJ1-6; len: 15; CDR3nt: TGTGCCAGCAGGGCTGGGGGGTCAAATGGTTCACCCCTCCACTTT; CDR3aa: CASRAGGSNGSPLHF
d_gene: TRBD2; abundance: .; v_gene: TRBV4-3; j_gene: TRBJ2-1; len: 16; CDR3nt: TGCGCCAGCAGCCAAGGATTAGCGGGTTTATACAATGAGCAGTTCTTC; CDR3aa: CASSQGLAGLYNEQFF
d_gene: .; abundance: .; v_gene: TRBV28; j_gene: TRBJ2-3; len: 14; CDR3nt: TGTGCCAGCAGTTTTCTCAGCGGCACAGATACGCAGTATTTT; CDR3aa: CASSFLSGTDTQYF
d_gene: TRBD2; abundance: .; v_gene: TRBV2; j_gene: TRBJ2-1; len: 13; CDR3nt: TGTGCCAGCAGTGTTTCGACTAGCCGGAGGCAGTTCTTC; CDR3aa: CASSVSTSRRQFF
d_gene: .; abundance: .; v_gene: TRBV7-2; j_gene: TRBJ2-1; len: 16; CDR3nt: TGTGCCAGCAGCTTAAGGGCTTTTACTAGTAGCAATGAGCAGTTCTTC; CDR3aa: CASSLRAFTSSNEQFF
d_gene: .; abundance: few; v_gene: TRBV6-1; j_gene: TRBJ2-1; len: 12; CDR3nt: TGTGCACTTCGGGGGTTGAGGAATGAGCAGTTCTTC; CDR3aa: CALRGLRNEQFF
d_gene: TRBD1; abundance: .; v_gene: TRBV5-8; j_gene: TRBJ2-7; len: 14; CDR3nt: TGTGCCAGCAACTTCCGACAGGGTGCCTACGAGCAGTACTTC; CDR3aa: CASNFRQGAYEQYF
d_gene: TRBD1; abundance: .; v_gene: TRBV5-1; j_gene: TRBJ2-7; len: 14; CDR3nt: TGCGCCAGCAGCACGGGACAGGGGGCCGACGAGCAGTACTTC; CDR3aa: CASSTGQGADEQYF
d_gene: TRBD2; abundance: .; v_gene: TRBV27; j_gene: TRBJ2-3; len: 15; CDR3nt: TGTGCCAGCAGCATACTAGCGGGAGGGACAGATACGCAGTATTTT; CDR3aa: CASSILAGGTDTQYF
d_gene: TRBD2; abundance: .; v_gene: TRBV11-3; j_gene: TRBJ2-1; len: 15; CDR3nt: TGTGCCAGCAGTTGGACTAGCGGGAGGGCCAATGAGCAGTTCTTC; CDR3aa: CASSWTSGRANEQFF
d_gene: TRBD2; abundance: .; v_gene: TRBV27; j_gene: TRBJ2-1; len: 14; CDR3nt: TGTGCCACCACTAGCGGGGGACCCTACAATGAGCAGTTCTTC; CDR3aa: CATTSGGPYNEQFF
d_gene: .; abundance: .; v_gene: TRBV2; j_gene: TRBJ1-3; len: 15; CDR3nt: TGTGCCAGCAGTGAGGACAGCCTGCAGGGAAACACCATATATTTT; CDR3aa: CASSEDSLQGNTIYF
d_gene: .; abundance: once; v_gene: TRBV27; j_gene: TRBJ2-6; len: 14; CDR3nt: TGTGCCAGCAGAGGGGGCTCTGGGGCCAACGTCCTGACTTTC; CDR3aa: CASRGGSGANVLTF
d_gene: .; abundance: .; v_gene: TRBV2; j_gene: TRBJ2-2; len: 15; CDR3nt: TGTGCCAGCAGTGGGAGGACAGAGAACACCGGGGAGCTGTTTTTT; CDR3aa: CASSGRTENTGELFF